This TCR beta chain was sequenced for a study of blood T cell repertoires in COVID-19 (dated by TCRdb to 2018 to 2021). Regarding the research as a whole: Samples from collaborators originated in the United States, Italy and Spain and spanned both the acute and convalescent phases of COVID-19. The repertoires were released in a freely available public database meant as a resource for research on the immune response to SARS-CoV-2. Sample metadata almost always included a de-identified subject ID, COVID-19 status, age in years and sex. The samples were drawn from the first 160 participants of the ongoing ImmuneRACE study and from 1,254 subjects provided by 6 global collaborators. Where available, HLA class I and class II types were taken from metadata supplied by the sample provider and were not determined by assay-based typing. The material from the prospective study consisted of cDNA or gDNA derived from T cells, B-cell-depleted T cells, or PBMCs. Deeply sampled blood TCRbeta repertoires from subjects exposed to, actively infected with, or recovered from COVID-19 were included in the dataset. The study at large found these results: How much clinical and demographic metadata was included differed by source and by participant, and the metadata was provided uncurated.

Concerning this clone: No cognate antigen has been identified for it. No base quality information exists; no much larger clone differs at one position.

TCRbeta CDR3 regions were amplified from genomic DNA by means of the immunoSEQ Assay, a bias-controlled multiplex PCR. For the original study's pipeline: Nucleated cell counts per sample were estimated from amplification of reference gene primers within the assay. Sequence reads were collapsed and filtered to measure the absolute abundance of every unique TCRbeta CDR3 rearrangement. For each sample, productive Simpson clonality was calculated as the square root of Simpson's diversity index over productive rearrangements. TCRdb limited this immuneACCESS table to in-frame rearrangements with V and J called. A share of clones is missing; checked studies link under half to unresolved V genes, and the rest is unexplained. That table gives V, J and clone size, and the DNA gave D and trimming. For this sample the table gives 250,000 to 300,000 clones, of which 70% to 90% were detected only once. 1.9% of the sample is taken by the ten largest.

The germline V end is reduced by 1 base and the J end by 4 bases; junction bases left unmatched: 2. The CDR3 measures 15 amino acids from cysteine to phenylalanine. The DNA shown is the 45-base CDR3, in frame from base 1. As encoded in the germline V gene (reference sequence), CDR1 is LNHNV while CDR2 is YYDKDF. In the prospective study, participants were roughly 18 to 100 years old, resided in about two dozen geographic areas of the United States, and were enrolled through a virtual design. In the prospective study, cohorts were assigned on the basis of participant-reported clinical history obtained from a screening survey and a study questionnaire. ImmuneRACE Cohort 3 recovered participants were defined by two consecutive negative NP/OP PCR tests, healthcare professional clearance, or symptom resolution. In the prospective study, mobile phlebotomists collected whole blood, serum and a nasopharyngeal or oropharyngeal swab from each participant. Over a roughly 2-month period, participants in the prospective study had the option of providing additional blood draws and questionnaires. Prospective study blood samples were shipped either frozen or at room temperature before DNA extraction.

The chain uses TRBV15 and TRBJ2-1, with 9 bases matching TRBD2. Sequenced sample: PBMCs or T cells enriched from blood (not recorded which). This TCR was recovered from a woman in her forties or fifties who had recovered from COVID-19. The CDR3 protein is CATSRASGTYNEQFF. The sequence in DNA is TGTGCCACCAGCAGAGCTAGCGGGACGTACAATGAGCAGTTCTTC.